The 10 T cell receptor beta chains below were found in one sample sequenced in a study of control samples from healthy donors and cancer patients. Sequencing used immunoSEQ multiplex PCR; TCRdb keeps in-frame clones, though not all of them. The table includes 130,000 to 150,000 clones, 85% to 95% detected once. Input material: PBMCs. Receptors were obtained from a man aged 55-75 years with colorectal cancer.

The chain joins TRBV10-2 to TRBJ1-3, with D possibly matching TRBD1 (5 bases). The CDR3 has 14 residues. The V gene's germline CDR1 is WSHSY and CDR2 SAAADI. Deletions cut 2 bases from V and 0 bases from J, with 5 bases between. The CDR3 is CASSEDSSGNTIYF. CDR3 sequence (DNA): TGCGCCAGCAGTGAGGACAGCTCTGGAAACACCATATATTTT.

The rearrangement links TRBV6-2 or TRBV6-3 to TRBJ1-2; TRBD1 aligns across 9 bases. The CDR3 length is 14 residues. Trimming cost V 4 bases and J 8 bases; bases outside gene matches: 8. Germline loops: CDR1 MNHEY, CDR2 SVGEGT. In DNA form, the CDR3 reads TGTGCCAGCAGTTTTGACAGGGGGAGAAGAGGCTACACCTTC. Translating gives CASSFDRGRRGYTF.

CDR3 bases: TGTGCCAGCAGCTCATTCTACGAGCAGTACTTC. It specifies CASSSFYEQYF. This chain connects TRBV7-9 to TRBJ2-7; D is undetermined. The germline V and J ends were trimmed by 4 bases and 3 bases, with 4 bases remaining between them. CDR3 length equals 11 residues. CDR1 is SEHNR, CDR2 FQNEAQ, per germline (reference sequence).

The chain is built from TRBV24-1 and TRBJ2-2; 9 positions match TRBD1. Trimming removed 10 bases from V and 0 bases from J; junction bases left unmatched: 8. From germline, CDR1 is KGHDR and CDR2 SFDVKD. The CDR3 is made up of 16 amino acids. Here the CDR3 DNA reads TGTGCCACGTCTACAGGGGGCCGTCCGAACACCGGGGAGCTGTTTTTT. This gives the protein CATSTGGRPNTGELFF.

The V and J genes are TRBV7-2 and TRBJ2-3; 7 nucleotides match TRBD2. Germline loops: CDR1 SGHTA, CDR2 FQGNSA. The CDR3 contains 15 residues. J lost 5 bases, V lost 2 bases, and 7 bases had no gene match. CDR3 coding DNA: TGTGCCAGCAGCTTAAGCCGGGGGGTGGGAGATACGCAGTATTTT. Translating it yields CASSLSRGVGDTQYF.

J is TRBJ2-6 and V is TRBV30; D perhaps matches TRBD1 (6 bases). CDR1 and CDR2 from the germline V gene are GTSNPN and SVGIG (reference sequence). V lost 4 bases to trimming and J lost 0 bases, with 16 bases between them. CDR3 size: 17 residues. The CDR3 sequence is CAWTIRIGGSGANVLTF. The CDR3 bases are TGTGCCTGGACAATAAGAATAGGGGGCTCTGGGGCCAACGTCCTGACTTTC. The variable domain in full, with the rest retrieved from reference TRBV30 and TRBJ2-6, is SQTIHQWPATLVQPVGSPLSLECTVEGTSNPNLYWYRQAAGRGLQLLFYSVGIGQISSEVPQNLSASRPQDRQFILSSKKLLLSDSGFYLCAWTIRIGGSGANVLTFGAGSRLTVL.

The chain has TRBV6-2 or TRBV6-3 and TRBJ2-3; D not certain. Per germline, CDR1 MNHEY and CDR2 SVGEGT. V was pared by 2 bases and J by 7 bases, with 22 bases between. The CDR3 is made up of 17 amino acids. The CDR3, as DNA: TGTGCCAGCAGTTACGCCGAATATCGAGTATCGGGTTATACGCAGTATTTT. It is translated as CASSYAEYRVSGYTQYF.

V and J are TRBV9 and TRBJ1-3; tentatively, D is TRBD1 (5 bases). Looked up from germline, CDR1 is SGDLS and CDR2 is YYNGEE. The CDR3 consists of 13 residues. Trimming cost V 0 bases and J 9 bases, with 10 bases left between them. The CDR3 protein is CASSVEGLPTIYF. Written as DNA, the CDR3 is TGTGCCAGCAGCGTAGAGGGGCTACCCACCATATATTTT.

The V call is TRBV7-8, the J call TRBJ2-4, with TRBD1 matching 7 bases. CDR1 is SGHVS, CDR2 FQNEAQ, per germline. This CDR3 has 14 residues. J gave up 6 bases and V 5 bases, and 7 bases lay outside the gene matches. The CDR3 DNA reads TGTGCCAGCAGCATCCAGGGGGTGGGAAACATTCAGTACTTC. As protein: CASSIQGVGNIQYF.

This rearrangement joins TRBV7-2 to TRBJ1-5; D call uncertain. This CDR3 has 14 amino acids. CDR1 SGHTA and CDR2 FQGNSA come from the germline V gene. Deletions cut 1 base from V and 7 bases from J, with 11 bases between. CDR3 sequence (DNA): TGTGCCAGCAGCTTAGATGGGGTTTTCCAGCCCCAGCATTTT. Its translation: CASSLDGVFQPQHF.